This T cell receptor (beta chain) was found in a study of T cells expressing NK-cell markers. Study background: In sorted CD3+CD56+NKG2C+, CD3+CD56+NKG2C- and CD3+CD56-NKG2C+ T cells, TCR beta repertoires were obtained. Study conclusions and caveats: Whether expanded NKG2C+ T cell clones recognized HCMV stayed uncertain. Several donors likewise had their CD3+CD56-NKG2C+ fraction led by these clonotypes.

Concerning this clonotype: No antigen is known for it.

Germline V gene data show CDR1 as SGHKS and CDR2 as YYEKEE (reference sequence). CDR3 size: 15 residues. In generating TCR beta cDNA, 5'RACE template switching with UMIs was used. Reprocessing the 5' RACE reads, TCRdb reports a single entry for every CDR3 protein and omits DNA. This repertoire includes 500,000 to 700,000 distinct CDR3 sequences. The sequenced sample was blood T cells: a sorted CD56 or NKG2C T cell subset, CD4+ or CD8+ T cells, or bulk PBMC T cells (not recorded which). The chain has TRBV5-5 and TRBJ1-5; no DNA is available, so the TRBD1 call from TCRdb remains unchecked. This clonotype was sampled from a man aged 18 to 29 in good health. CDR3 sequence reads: CASSWMGTANQPQHF. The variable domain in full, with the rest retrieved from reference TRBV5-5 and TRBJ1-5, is DAGVTQSPTHLIKTRGQQVTLRCSPISGHKSVSWYQQVLGQGPQFIFQYYEKEERGRGNFPDRFSARQFPNYSSELNVNALLLGDSALYLCASSWMGTANQPQHFGDGTRLSIL.